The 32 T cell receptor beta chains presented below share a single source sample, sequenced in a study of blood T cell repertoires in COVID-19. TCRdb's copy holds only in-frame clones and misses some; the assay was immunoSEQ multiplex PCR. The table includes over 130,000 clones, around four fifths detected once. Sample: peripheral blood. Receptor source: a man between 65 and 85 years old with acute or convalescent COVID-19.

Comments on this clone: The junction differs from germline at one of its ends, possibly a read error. CDR3: CASNQGVGQETQYF. The CDR3 DNA sequence: TGTGCTAGCAACCAAGGGGTCGGACAAGAGACCCAGTACTTC. The chain employs TRBV7-7 and TRBJ2-5, with D perhaps TRBD1 (5 bases). Germline V CDR1 and CDR2: SSHAT, FNYEAQ (reference sequence). This CDR3 has 14 residues.

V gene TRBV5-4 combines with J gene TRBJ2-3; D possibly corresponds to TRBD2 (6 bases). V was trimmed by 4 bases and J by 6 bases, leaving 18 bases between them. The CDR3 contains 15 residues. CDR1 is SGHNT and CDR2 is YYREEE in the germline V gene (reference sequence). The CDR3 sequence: CASSRAETSGDTQYF. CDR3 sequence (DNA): TGTGCCAGCAGCCGGGCTGAGACTAGTGGGGATACGCAGTATTTT.

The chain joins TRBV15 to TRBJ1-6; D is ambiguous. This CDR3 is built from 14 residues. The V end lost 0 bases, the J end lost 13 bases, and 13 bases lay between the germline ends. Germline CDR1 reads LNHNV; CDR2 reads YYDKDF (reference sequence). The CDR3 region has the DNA TGTGCCACCAGCAGAGATAGAGGGTTCGGGCCCCTCCACTTT. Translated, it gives CATSRDRGFGPLHF.

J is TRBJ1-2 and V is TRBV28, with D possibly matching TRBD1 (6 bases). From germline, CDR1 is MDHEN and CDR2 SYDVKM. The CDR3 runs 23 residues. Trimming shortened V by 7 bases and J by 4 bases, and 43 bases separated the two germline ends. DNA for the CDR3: TGTGCCAGCACCCCCATATCGAATCCCCCGCCCTTGAACCTAACAGGGTTCTCCTATGGCTACACCTTC. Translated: CASTPISNPPPLNLTGFSYGYTF.

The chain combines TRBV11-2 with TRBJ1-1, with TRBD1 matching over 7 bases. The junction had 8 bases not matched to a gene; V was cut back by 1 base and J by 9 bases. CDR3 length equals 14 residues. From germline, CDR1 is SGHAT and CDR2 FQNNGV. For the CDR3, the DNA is TGTGCCAGCAGCTTAGTGGGGACAGCTGTCAAAGCTTTCTTT. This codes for CASSLVGTAVKAFF.

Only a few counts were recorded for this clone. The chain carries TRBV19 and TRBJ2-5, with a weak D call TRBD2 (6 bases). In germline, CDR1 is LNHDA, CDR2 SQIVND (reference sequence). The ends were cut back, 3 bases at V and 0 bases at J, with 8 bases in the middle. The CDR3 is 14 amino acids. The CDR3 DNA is TGTGCCAGTAGTATGGCGGGAAACCAAGAGACCCAGTACTTC. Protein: CASSMAGNQETQYF.

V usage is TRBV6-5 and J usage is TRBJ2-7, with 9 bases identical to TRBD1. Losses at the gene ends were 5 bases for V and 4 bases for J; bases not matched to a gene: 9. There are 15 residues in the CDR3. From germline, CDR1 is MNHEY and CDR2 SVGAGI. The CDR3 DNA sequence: TGTGCCAGCAGTCGCCCCGGGACAGGGCAGTACGAGCAGTACTTC. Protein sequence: CASSRPGTGQYEQYF.

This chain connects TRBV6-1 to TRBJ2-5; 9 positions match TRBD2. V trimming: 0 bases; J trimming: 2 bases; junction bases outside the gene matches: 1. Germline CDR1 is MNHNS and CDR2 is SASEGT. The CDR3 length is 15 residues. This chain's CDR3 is CASSEAAGGQETQYF. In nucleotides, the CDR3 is TGTGCCAGCAGTGAAGCCGCGGGAGGGCAAGAGACCCAGTACTTC.

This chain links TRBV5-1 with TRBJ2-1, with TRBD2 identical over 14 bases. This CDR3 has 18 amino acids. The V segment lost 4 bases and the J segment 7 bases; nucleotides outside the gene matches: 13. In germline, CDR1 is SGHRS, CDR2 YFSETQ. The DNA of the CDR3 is TGCGCCAGCAGCCCTACCGGGACTAGCGGGAGCATATCGAATGAGCAGTTCTTC. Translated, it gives CASSPTGTSGSISNEQFF.

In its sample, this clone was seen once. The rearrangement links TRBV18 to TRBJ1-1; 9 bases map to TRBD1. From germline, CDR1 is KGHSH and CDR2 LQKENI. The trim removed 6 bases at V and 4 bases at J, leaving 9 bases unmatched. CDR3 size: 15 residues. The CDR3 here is CASSNQGTGPTEAFF. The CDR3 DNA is TGTGCCAGCTCGAACCAGGGGACAGGGCCCACTGAAGCTTTCTTT.

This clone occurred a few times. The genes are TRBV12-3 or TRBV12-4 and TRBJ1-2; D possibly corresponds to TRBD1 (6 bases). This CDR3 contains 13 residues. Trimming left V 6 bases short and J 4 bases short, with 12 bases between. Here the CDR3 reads CASRGDRIYGYTF. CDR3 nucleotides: TGTGCCAGCAGGGGAGACAGGATCTATGGCTACACCTTC.

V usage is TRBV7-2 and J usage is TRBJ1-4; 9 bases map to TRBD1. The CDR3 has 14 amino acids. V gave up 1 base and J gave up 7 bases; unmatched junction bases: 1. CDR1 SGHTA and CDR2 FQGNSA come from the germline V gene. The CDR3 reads CASSLGTGVEKLFF. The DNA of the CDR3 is TGTGCCAGCAGCTTAGGGACAGGGGTTGAAAAACTGTTTTTT.

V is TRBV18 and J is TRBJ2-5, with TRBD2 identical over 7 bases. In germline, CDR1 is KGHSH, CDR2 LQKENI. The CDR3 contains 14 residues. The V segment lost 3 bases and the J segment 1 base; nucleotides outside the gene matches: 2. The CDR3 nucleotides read TGTGCCAGCTCACCGGGGAGGGGCCAAGAGACCCAGTACTTC. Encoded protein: CASSPGRGQETQYF.

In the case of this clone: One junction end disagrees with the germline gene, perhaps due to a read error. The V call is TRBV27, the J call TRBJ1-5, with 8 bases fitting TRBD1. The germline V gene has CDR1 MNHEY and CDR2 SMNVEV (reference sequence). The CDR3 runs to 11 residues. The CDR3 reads CASSLVAGGEF. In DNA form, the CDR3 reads TGTGCCAGCAGTTTAGTAGCAGGGGGCGAGTTT.

The CDR3 DNA sequence: TGTGCCCTTGTGAAGGCGGAGAACGCCTACGAGCAGTACTTC. Its translation: CALVKAENAYEQYF. The genes are TRBV2 and TRBJ2-7; no clear D. V lost 11 bases and J 2 bases, leaving 19 bases between the germline ends. CDR1 and CDR2 (germline): SNHLY, FYNNEI. This CDR3 is 14 amino acids long.

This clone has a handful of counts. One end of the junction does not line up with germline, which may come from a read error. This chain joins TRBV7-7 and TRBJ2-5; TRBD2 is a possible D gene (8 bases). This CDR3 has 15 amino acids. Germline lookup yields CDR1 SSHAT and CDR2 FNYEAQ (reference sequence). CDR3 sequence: CASSLAGTDRETQYF. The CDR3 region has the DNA TGTGCTAGCAGCTTAGCGGGGACAGATAGGGAGACCCAGTACTTC.

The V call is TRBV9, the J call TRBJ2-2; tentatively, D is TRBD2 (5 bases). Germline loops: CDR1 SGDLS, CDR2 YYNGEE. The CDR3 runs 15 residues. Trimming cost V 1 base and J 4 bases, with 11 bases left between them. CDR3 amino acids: CASSVRGMGTGELFF. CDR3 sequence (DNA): TGTGCCAGCAGCGTACGGGGTATGGGCACCGGGGAGCTGTTTTTT.

CDR3 region: CASSESGGMRDTQYF. In DNA, the CDR3 is TGCGCCAGCAGTGAGTCCGGCGGGATGAGAGATACGCAGTATTTT. V gene TRBV10-1 combines with J gene TRBJ2-3; maybe TRBD2 (6 bases). CDR1 and CDR2 (germline): WNHNN, SYGVQD (reference sequence). V shed 0 bases and J shed 5 bases, with 12 bases lying between them. The CDR3 is 15 residues long.

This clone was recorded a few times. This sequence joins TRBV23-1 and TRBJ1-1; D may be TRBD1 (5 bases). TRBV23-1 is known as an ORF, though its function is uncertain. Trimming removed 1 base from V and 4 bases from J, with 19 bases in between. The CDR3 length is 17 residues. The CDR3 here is CASSQYFFRGTITEAFF. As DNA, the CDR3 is TGCGCCAGCAGTCAATACTTCTTCCGGGGGACCATCACTGAAGCTTTCTTT.

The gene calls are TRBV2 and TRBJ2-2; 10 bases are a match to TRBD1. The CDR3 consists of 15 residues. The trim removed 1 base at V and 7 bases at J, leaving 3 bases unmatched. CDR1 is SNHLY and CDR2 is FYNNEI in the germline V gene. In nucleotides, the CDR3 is TGTGCCAGCAGTGAAGGACAGGGGGCTCGCGGGGAGCTGTTTTTT. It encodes CASSEGQGARGELFF.

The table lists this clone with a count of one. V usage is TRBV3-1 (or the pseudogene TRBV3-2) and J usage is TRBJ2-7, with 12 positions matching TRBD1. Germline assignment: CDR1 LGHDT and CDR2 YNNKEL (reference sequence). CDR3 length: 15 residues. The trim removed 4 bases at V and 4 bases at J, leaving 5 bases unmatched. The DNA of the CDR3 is TGTGCCAGCAGCCTCGGGACAGGGGGCACGTACGAGCAGTACTTC. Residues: CASSLGTGGTYEQYF.

The CDR3 sequence: CASSQGLAGGEQYF. CDR3 bases: TGCGCCAGCAGTCAAGGCCTAGCGGGAGGAGAGCAGTACTTC. J is TRBJ2-7 and V is TRBV5-1; 11 bases are a match to TRBD2. CDR1 is SGHRS, CDR2 YFSETQ, per germline. The CDR3 runs 14 residues. Trimming took 5 bases from V and 7 from J; bases not matched to a gene: 8. Supplemented by reference TRBV5-1 and TRBJ2-7, the full variable domain reads KAGVTQTPRYLIKTRGQQVTLSCSPISGHRSVSWYQQTPGQGLQFLFEYFSETQRNKGNFPGRFSGRQFSNSRSEMNVSTLELGDSALYLCASSQGLAGGEQYFGPGTRLTVT.

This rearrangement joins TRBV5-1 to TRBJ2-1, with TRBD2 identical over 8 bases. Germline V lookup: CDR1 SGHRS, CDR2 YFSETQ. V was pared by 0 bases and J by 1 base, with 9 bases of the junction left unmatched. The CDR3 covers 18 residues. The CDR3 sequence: CASSLAPGGPGSYNEQFF. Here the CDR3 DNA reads TGCGCCAGCAGCTTGGCACCGGGAGGGCCTGGTTCCTACAATGAGCAGTTCTTC.

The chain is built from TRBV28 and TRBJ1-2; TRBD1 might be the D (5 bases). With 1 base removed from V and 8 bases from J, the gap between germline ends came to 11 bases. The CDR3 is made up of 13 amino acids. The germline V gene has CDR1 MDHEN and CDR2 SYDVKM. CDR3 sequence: CASSLLTVRGYTF. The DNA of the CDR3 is TGTGCCAGCAGTTTATTGACAGTCCGGGGCTACACCTTC.

The CDR3 bases are TGTGCCAGCTCAACCGGAGCTACCCAAGAGACCCAGTACTTC. This encodes CASSTGATQETQYF. The chain recombines TRBV18 with TRBJ2-5; D not resolved. Germline CDR1 reads KGHSH; CDR2 reads LQKENI. The germline V and J ends were trimmed by 5 bases and 1 base, with 11 bases remaining between them. The CDR3 extends over 14 amino acids.

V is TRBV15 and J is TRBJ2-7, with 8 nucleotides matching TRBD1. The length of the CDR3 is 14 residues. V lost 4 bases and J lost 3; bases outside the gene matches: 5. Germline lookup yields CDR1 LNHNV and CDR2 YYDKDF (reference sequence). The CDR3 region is CATSTRQGLYEQYF. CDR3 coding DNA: TGTGCCACCAGCACCAGACAGGGGCTCTACGAGCAGTACTTC.

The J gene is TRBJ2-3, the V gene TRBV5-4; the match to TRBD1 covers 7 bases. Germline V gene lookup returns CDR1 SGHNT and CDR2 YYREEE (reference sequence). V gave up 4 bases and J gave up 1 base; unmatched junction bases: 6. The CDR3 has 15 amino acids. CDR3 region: CASSLPQGGTDTQYF. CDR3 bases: TGTGCCAGCAGCCTACCCCAGGGGGGCACAGATACGCAGTATTTT. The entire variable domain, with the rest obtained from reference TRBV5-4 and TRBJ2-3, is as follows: ETGVTQSPTHLIKTRGQQVTLRCSSQSGHNTVSWYQQALGQGPQFIFQYYREEENGRGNFPPRFSGLQFPNYSSELNVNALELDDSALYLCASSLPQGGTDTQYFGPGTRLTVL.

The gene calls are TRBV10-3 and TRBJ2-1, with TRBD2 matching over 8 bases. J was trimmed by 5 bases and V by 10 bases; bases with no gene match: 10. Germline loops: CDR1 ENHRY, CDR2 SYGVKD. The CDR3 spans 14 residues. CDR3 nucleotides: TGTGCCACGCTAACGGGGGGGCTCGACAATGAGCAGTTCTTC. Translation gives CATLTGGLDNEQFF.

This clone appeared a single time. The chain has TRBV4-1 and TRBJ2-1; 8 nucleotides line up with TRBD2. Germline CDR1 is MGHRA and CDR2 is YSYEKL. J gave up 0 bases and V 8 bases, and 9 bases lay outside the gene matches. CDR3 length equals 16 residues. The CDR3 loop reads CASGGGPQSSYNEQFF. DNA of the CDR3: TGCGCCAGCGGCGGGGGGCCACAGAGCTCCTACAATGAGCAGTTCTTC.

As DNA, the CDR3 is TGTGCCAGTAGTCCCTCCGGACTAGCGGGAGTTTCTGAGCAGTTCTTC. Its translation: CASSPSGLAGVSEQFF. The rearrangement uses TRBV19 and TRBJ2-1, with TRBD2 identical over 13 bases. This CDR3 comprises 16 residues. Germline CDR1 is LNHDA and CDR2 is SQIVND (reference sequence). The V and J ends lost 5 bases and 9 bases, in that order; junction bases with no gene match: 10. The variable domain in full, completed from reference TRBV19 and TRBJ2-1, reads DGGITQSPKYLFRKEGQNVTLSCEQNLNHDAMYWYRQDPGQGLRLIYYSQIVNDFQKGDIAEGYSVSREKKESFPLTVTSAQKNPTAFYLCASSPSGLAGVSEQFFGPGTRLTVL.

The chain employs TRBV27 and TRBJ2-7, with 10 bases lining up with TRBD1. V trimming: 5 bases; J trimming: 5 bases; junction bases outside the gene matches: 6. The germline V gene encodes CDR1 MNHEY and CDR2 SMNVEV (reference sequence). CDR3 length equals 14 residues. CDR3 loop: CASSTGTGDHEQYF. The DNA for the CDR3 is TGTGCCAGCAGTACCGGGACAGGGGACCACGAGCAGTACTTC.

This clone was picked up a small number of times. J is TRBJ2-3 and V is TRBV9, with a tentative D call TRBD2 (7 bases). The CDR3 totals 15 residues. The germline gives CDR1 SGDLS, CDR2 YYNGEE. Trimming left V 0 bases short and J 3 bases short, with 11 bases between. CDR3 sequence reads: CASSVAGGLTDTQYF. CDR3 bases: TGTGCCAGCAGCGTAGCGGGGGGCCTGACAGATACGCAGTATTTT.